The 9 T cell receptor beta chains given below trace back to one sample, sequenced in a study of blood T cell repertoires in COVID-19. Only in-frame clones appear in the TCRdb table, and some are missing; sequencing was by immunoSEQ multiplex PCR. Altogether about 100,000 clones are present, 85% being singletons, with the ten largest covering around 13%. Sequencing was performed on peripheral blood. The receptors derive from a human donor in a cohort sampled during active COVID-19.

CDR3 amino acids: CASRSGKLGTGELFF. In DNA form, the CDR3 reads TGTGCCAGCAGGTCCGGGAAATTAGGCACCGGGGAGCTGTTTTTT. This sequence joins TRBV6-5 and TRBJ2-2, with D tentatively TRBD2 (5 bases). The CDR3 is 15 residues long. V gave up 6 bases and J gave up 4 bases, with 15 bases separating them. The V gene's germline CDR1 is MNHEY and CDR2 SVGAGI.

In this sample, this clone turned up once. The chain has TRBV20-1 and TRBJ1-6; 7 positions agree with TRBD1. The CDR3 extends over 14 amino acids. After removal of 3 bases from V and 7 bases from J, the junction contained 6 bases not matched to a gene. Germline V gives CDR1 DFQATT, CDR2 SNEGSKA (reference sequence). In DNA form, the CDR3 reads TGCAGTGCTAGTTTGGGACAGATCAATTCACCCCTCCACTTT. Translated, it gives CSASLGQINSPLHF.

V is TRBV9 and J is TRBJ2-1; 12 bases align to TRBD1. The trim removed 8 bases at V and 8 bases at J, leaving 11 bases unmatched. In germline, CDR1 is SGDLS, CDR2 YYNGEE. The CDR3 has 15 residues. CDR3 nucleotides: TGTGCCAGTTCGAATCGGGACAGGGGGCTCTATGAGCAGTTCTTC. Translated, it gives CASSNRDRGLYEQFF. Combining the CDR3 with reference TRBV9 and TRBJ2-1 gives the whole variable domain DSGVTQTPKHLITATGQRVTLRCSPRSGDLSVYWYQQSLDQGLQFLIQYYNGEERAKGNILERFSAQQFPDLHSELNLSSLELGDSALYFCASSNRDRGLYEQFFGPGTRLTVL.

This CDR3 is CASSLVGGLNTEAFF. The DNA for the CDR3 is TGTGCCAGCAGCCTCGTCGGGGGGCTGAACACTGAAGCTTTCTTT. This chain links TRBV2 with TRBJ1-1; TRBD1 might be the D (6 bases). V was trimmed by 6 bases and J by 0 bases, leaving 14 bases between them. Germline values: CDR1 SNHLY, CDR2 FYNNEI. The CDR3 has 15 amino acids.

The chain is built from TRBV5-1 and TRBJ2-7; D is uncertain. This CDR3 spans 13 amino acids. Per the germline V gene, CDR1 is SGHRS and CDR2 is YFSETQ. V gave up 0 bases and J gave up 4 bases, with 8 bases separating them. The CDR3 sequence is CASSLASPYEQYF. The CDR3 bases are TGCGCCAGCAGCTTGGCCAGTCCGTACGAGCAGTACTTC. The full variable domain, rest sourced from reference TRBV5-1 and TRBJ2-7, is KAGVTQTPRYLIKTRGQQVTLSCSPISGHRSVSWYQQTPGQGLQFLFEYFSETQRNKGNFPGRFSGRQFSNSRSEMNVSTLELGDSALYLCASSLASPYEQYFGPGTRLTVT.

As concerns this clone: At one of its ends the junction is not consistent with the germline gene, which may arise from a read error. The chain is built from TRBV5-4 and TRBJ2-2; 9 nucleotides align to TRBD1. The CDR3 loop spans 17 amino acids. Per the germline V gene, CDR1 is SGHNT and CDR2 is YYREEE (reference sequence). CDR3: CASSHGGQGGNNGELFF. As DNA, the CDR3 is TGTGCCAGCAGCCACGGGGGACAGGGAGGAAACAACGGGGAGCTGTTTTTT.

V and J are TRBV14 and TRBJ1-4; TRBD1 is a possible D gene (6 bases). V lost 0 bases, J lost 3 bases, and 11 bases lay in between. CDR1 SGHDN and CDR2 FVKESK come from the germline V gene. CDR3 length: 16 residues. In nucleotides, the CDR3 is TGTGCCAGCAGCCAAGATACAGGGTTTGCTAATGAAAAACTGTTTTTT. Protein product: CASSQDTGFANEKLFF.

V usage is TRBV5-1 and J usage is TRBJ2-6, with a tentative D call TRBD2 (7 bases). Between the trimmed V and J ends, which lost 4 bases and 2 bases, there was a span of 13 bases. The CDR3 extends over 16 amino acids. Germline V gene sequence: CDR1 SGHRS, CDR2 YFSETQ. CDR3 protein: CASSLGGAAGANVLTF. CDR3 DNA sequence: TGCGCCAGCAGCCTAGGGGGGGCGGCTGGGGCCAACGTCCTGACTTTC.

The V call is TRBV5-4, the J call TRBJ2-3, with TRBD1 identical over 8 bases. The J segment lost 0 bases and the V segment lost 4 bases, leaving 16 bases of the junction unmatched. The CDR3 has 19 amino acids. Germline V gene lookup returns CDR1 SGHNT and CDR2 YYREEE (reference sequence). As DNA, the CDR3 is TGTGCCAGCAGCAGGAGCCGCGCCGGGACAGGCGGTAGCACAGATACGCAGTATTTT. It specifies CASSRSRAGTGGSTDTQYF. The whole variable domain, filled in from reference TRBV5-4 and TRBJ2-3, reads ETGVTQSPTHLIKTRGQQVTLRCSSQSGHNTVSWYQQALGQGPQFIFQYYREEENGRGNFPPRFSGLQFPNYSSELNVNALELDDSALYLCASSRSRAGTGGSTDTQYFGPGTRLTVL.